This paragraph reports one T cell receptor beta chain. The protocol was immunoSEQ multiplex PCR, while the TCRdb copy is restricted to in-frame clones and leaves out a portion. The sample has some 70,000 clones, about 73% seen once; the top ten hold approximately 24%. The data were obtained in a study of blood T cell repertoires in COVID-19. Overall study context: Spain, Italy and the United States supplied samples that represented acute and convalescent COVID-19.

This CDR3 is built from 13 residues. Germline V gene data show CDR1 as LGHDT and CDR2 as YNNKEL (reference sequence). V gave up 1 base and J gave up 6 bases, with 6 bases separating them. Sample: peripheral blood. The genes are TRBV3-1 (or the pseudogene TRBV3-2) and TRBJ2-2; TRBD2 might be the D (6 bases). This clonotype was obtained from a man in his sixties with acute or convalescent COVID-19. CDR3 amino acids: CASSQGRAGELFF. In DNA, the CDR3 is TGTGCCAGCAGCCAAGGGAGGGCCGGGGAGCTGTTTTTT.